This T cell receptor beta chain was found in a study of blood T cell repertoires in COVID-19. CDR3 size: 14 residues. Trimming took 7 bases from V and 0 from J; bases not matched to a gene: 3. Germline V gene data show CDR1 as MNHEY and CDR2 as SMNVEV (reference sequence). In the original workflow: Nucleated cell number was recorded as an estimate derived from reference gene primer amplification. Profiling relied on immunoSEQ multiplex PCR, and the TCRdb table lists in-frame clones only, not all of them. V and J calls and clone size come straight from that table; D and trimming were deduced from the DNA. Counted here are more than 130,000 clones, about nine tenths occurring once; the ten biggest clones make up roughly a tenth.

The sample consisted of peripheral blood. The chain links TRBV27 to TRBJ2-1; 7 bases match TRBD2. The receptor was isolated from a man in his forties or fifties with active or convalescent COVID-19. The CDR3 DNA reads as TGTGCCAGCAAACGGGAGGTCTCCTACAATGAGCAGTTCTTC. This translates into CASKREVSYNEQFF.